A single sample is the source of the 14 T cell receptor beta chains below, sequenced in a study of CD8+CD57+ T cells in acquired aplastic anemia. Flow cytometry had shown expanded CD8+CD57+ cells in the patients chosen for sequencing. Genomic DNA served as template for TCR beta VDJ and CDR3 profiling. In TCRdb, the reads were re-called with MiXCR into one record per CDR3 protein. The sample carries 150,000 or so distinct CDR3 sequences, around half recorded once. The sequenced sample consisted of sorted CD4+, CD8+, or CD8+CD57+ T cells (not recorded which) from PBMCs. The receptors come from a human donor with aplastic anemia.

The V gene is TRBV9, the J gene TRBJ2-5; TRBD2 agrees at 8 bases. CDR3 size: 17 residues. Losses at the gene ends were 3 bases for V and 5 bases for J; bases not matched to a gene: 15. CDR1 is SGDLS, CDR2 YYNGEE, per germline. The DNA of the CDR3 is TGTGCCAGCAGCGCACTAGGCCCCGGGACTAGTTATGAGACCCAGTACTTC. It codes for CASSALGPGTSYETQYF. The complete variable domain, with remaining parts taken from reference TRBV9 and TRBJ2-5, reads DSGVTQTPKHLITATGQRVTLRCSPRSGDLSVYWYQQSLDQGLQFLIQYYNGEERAKGNILERFSAQQFPDLHSELNLSSLELGDSALYFCASSALGPGTSYETQYFGPGTRLLVL.

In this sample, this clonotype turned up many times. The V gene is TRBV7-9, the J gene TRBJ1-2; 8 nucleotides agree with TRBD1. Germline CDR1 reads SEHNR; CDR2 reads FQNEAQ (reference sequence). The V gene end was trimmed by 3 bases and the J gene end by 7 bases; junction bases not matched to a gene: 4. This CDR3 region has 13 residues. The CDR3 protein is CASSLDRVSGYTF. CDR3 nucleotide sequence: TGTGCCAGCAGCTTGGACAGGGTATCTGGCTACACCTTC.

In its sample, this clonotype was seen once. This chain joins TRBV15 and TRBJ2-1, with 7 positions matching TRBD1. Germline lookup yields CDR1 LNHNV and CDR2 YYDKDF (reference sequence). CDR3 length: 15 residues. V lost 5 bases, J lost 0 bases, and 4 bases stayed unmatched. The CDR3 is CATSEDRSSYNEQFF. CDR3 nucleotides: TGTGCCACCAGCGAGGACAGGAGCTCCTACAATGAGCAGTTCTTC.

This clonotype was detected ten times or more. The CDR3 loop is CASSLESSSPHEQYF. The CDR3 bases are TGTGCCAGCAGCTTGGAATCTAGCTCCCCTCACGAGCAGTACTTC. The rearrangement joins TRBV5-4 to TRBJ2-7; TRBD2 might be the D (5 bases). Deletions cut 0 bases from V and 5 bases from J, with 15 bases between. The CDR3 is 15 amino acids. Germline lookup yields CDR1 SGHNT and CDR2 YYREEE (reference sequence).

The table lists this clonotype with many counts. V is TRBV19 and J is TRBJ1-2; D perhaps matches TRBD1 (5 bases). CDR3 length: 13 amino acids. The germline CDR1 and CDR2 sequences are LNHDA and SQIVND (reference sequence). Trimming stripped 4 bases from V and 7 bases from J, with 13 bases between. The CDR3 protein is CASSTGTIVGYTF. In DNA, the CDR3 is TGTGCCAGTAGTACAGGGACTATCGTTGGCTACACCTTC.

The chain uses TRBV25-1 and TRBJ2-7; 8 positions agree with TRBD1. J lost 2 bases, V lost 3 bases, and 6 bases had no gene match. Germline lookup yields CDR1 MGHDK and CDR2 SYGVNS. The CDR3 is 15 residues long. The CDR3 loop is CASSDGDRKTYEQYF. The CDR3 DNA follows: TGTGCCAGCAGTGATGGGGACAGGAAGACCTACGAGCAGTACTTC.

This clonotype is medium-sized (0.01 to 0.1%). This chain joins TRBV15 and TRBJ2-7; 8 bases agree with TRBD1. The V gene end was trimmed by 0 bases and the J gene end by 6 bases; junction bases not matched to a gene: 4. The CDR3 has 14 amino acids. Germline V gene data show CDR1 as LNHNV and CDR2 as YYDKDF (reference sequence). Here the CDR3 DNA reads TGTGCCACCAGCAGAGAGACAGGGGCAGCCGAGCAGTACTTC. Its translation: CATSRETGAAEQYF.

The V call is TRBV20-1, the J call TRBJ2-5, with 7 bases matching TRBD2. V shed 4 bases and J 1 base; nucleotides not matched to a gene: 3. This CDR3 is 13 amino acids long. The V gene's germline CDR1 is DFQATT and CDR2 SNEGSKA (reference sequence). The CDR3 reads CSAMGGVQETQYF. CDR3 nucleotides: TGCAGTGCTATGGGGGGGGTCCAAGAGACCCAGTACTTC.

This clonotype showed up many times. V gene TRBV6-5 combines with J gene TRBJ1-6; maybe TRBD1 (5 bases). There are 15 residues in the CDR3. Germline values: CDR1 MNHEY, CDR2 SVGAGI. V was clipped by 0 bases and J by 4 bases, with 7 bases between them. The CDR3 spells CASSYSRQYNSPLHF. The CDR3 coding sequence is TGTGCCAGCAGTTACTCGAGACAGTATAATTCACCCCTCCACTTT.

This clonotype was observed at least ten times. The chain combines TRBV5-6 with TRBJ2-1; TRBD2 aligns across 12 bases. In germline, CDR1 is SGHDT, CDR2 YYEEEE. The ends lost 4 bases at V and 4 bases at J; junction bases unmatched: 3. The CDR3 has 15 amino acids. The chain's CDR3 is CASSDGLAGYNEQFF. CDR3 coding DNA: TGTGCCAGCAGCGACGGACTAGCGGGATACAATGAGCAGTTCTTC.

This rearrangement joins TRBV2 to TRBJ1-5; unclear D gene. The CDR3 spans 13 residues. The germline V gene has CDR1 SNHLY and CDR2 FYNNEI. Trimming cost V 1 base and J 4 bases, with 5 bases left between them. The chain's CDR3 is CASSEGGNQPQHF. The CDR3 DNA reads TGTGCCAGCAGTGAAGGTGGAAATCAGCCCCAGCATTTT.

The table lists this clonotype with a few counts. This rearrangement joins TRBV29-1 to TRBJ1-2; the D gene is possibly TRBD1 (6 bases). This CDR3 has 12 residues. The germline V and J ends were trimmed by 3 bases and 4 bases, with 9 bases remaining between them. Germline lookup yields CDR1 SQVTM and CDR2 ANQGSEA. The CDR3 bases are TGCAGCGTTGACGGCAGGGGCTATGGCTACACCTTC. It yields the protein CSVDGRGYGYTF.

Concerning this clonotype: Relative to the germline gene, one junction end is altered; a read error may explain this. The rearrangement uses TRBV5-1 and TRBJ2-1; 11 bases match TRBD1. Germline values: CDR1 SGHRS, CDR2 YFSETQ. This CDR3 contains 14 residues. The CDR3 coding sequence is TGCGCCAGCATTGGACAGGGGGCGCGAAATGAGCAGTCCTTC. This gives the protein CASIGQGARNEQSF. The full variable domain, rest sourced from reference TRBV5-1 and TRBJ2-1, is KAGVTQTPRYLIKTRGQQVTLSCSPISGHRSVSWYQQTPGQGLQFLFEYFSETQRNKGNFPGRFSGRQFSNSRSEMNVSTLELGDSALYLCASIGQGARNEQSFGPGTRLTVL.

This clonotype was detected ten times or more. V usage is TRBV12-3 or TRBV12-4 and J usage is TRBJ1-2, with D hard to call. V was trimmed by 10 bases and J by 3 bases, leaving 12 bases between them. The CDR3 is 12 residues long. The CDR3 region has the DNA TGTGCCACCCGACCGGATTACTATGGCTACACCTTC. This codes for CATRPDYYGYTF.